This record looks at one T cell receptor beta chain sequence and its context. Germline V CDR1 and CDR2: SGHNT, YYREEE (reference sequence). V gave up 6 bases and J gave up 0 bases; unmatched junction bases: 5. This CDR3 has 16 residues. The sample originates from a study of blood T cell repertoires in COVID-19. Overall study context: The United States, Italy and Spain provided the acute and convalescent COVID-19 samples. The analysed material was cDNA or gDNA that came from T cells, B-cell-depleted T cells, or PBMCs.

In the authors' methods: Amplification of reference gene primers provided the estimated nucleated cell counts. TCRdb's copy holds only in-frame clones and misses some; the assay was immunoSEQ multiplex PCR. V and J calls and clone size are as listed in that table; D and trimming were resolved from the DNA. The table records 150,000 to 200,000 clones, about four fifths of them present only once. Sequenced: peripheral blood. This sequence originates from a woman over 75 with acute or convalescent COVID-19. The chain joins TRBV5-4 to TRBJ2-6; 8 bases align to TRBD1. The CDR3, as DNA: TGTGCCAGCATAGACAGGGGTTTCTCTGGGGCCAACGTCCTGACTTTC. Translation gives CASIDRGFSGANVLTF.